This T cell receptor (beta chain) is from a study of hypomethylating agent response in myelodysplastic syndrome. Regarding the study as a whole: Lack of age-matching between healthy donors and MDS patients could bias comparison.

The ends were cut back, 1 base at V and 4 bases at J, with 11 bases in the middle. The CDR3 totals 16 residues. In germline, CDR1 is MNHEY, CDR2 SMNVEV (reference sequence). To note about this clone: As yet, its antigen is unknown.

Per the study methods: Previously reported viral-epitope specificity per VDJdb covered 1.5% to 2% of 150,000 to 200,000 unique clonotypes. This table comes from immunoSEQ multiplex PCR, and its TCRdb copy is limited to in-frame clones, with some not included. V and J calls and clone size are copied from that table; D and trimming were computed from the DNA. There are a few thousand clones in the sample; about four fifths occur only once, and 15% to 20% lies in the top ten. The J gene is TRBJ2-6, the V gene TRBV27; D is uncertain. The receptor's source is a human donor with myelodysplastic syndrome. The sequencing used bone marrow, collected before or after starting hypomethylating agent treatment for myelodysplastic syndrome (not recorded which). CDR3 amino acids: CASSLLLSGGANVLTF. The CDR3 DNA reads as TGTGCCAGCAGTTTATTACTTAGTGGGGGGGCCAACGTCCTGACTTTC.